Following are 14 T cell receptor beta chains from one sample sequenced in a study of regulatory T cells. Points from the study as a whole: In CD3G-deficient patients, conventional CD4+ T cells were enriched for hydrophobic CDR3 residues at positions 6 and 7.

Primers: 52 TRBV forward and 13 TRBJ reverse. Assay used: immunoSEQ multiplex PCR; TCRdb lists only in-frame clones, some missing. The sample holds more than 15,000 clones, around 84% seen once. These receptors are not linked to any known antigen. Sequenced material: conventional CD4+ T cells sorted from blood. Every receptor here comes from a person aged 25 to 39 with CD3G deficiency.

The chain is built from TRBV6-6 and TRBJ1-4; D ambiguous. CDR1 is MNHNY and CDR2 is SVGAGI in the germline V gene (reference sequence). Trimming took 6 bases from V and 4 from J, leaving 9 bases between them. The CDR3 runs to 13 residues. DNA of the CDR3: TGTGCCAGCAGCCATCGGCATAATGAAAAACTGTTTTTT. This encodes CASSHRHNEKLFF.

Relative to its sample, this clone is medium-sized. V and J are TRBV28 and TRBJ2-7; D remains unclear. Deletions cut 4 bases from V and 3 bases from J, with 10 bases between. In germline, CDR1 is MDHEN, CDR2 SYDVKM. This CDR3 is 13 amino acids long. DNA for the CDR3: TGTGCCAGCAGTTCGCACATTGGCTACGAGCAGTACTTC. This translates into CASSSHIGYEQYF.

V and J are TRBV5-1 and TRBJ2-2; 7 bases are a match to TRBD1. Losses at the gene ends were 5 bases for V and 6 bases for J; bases not matched to a gene: 7. Germline values: CDR1 SGHRS, CDR2 YFSETQ. This CDR3 spans 14 amino acids. CDR3 protein: CASSRDRASGELFF. CDR3 bases: TGCGCCAGCAGTCGAGACAGGGCTTCCGGGGAGCTGTTTTTT.

The J gene is TRBJ1-2, the V gene TRBV7-8, with 8 bases that match TRBD1. Germline lookup yields CDR1 SGHVS and CDR2 FQNEAQ. CDR3 length equals 13 residues. J gave up 8 bases and V 2 bases, and 4 bases lay outside the gene matches. As DNA, the CDR3 is TGTGCCAGCAGCTTAAGACAGGGGATCGGCTACACCTTC. It yields the protein CASSLRQGIGYTF.

The V and J genes are TRBV28 and TRBJ2-5; possibly TRBD1 for D (5 bases). V was pared by 5 bases and J by 4 bases, with 17 bases between. Germline V gene data show CDR1 as MDHEN and CDR2 as SYDVKM. The CDR3 consists of 15 residues. CDR3 nucleotide sequence: TGTGCCAGCAGTACGTCAGGGAATTTAGTAGAGACCCAGTACTTC. Protein sequence: CASSTSGNLVETQYF.

V gene TRBV5-1 combines with J gene TRBJ2-3; either TRBD1 or TRBD2 may fit D (5 bases each). V lost 1 base to trimming and J lost 5 bases, with 11 bases between them. In germline, CDR1 is SGHRS, CDR2 YFSETQ. This CDR3 is 14 amino acids long. This CDR3 reads CASSLWDLKDTQYF. The CDR3 DNA follows: TGCGCCAGCAGCTTGTGGGACCTCAAAGATACGCAGTATTTT.

This rearrangement joins TRBV6-6 to TRBJ1-3, with unresolved D. CDR3 length equals 12 residues. The V and J ends lost 4 bases and 4 bases respectively, with 5 bases between them. Germline CDR1 MNHNY, CDR2 SVGAGI (reference sequence). The CDR3 DNA follows: TGTGCCAGCAGTTTGTACGGAAACACCATATATTTT. It specifies CASSLYGNTIYF.

The chain is built from TRBV6-6 and TRBJ1-1; 8 bases line up with TRBD1. The CDR3 runs to 14 residues. Trimming removed 9 bases from V and 5 bases from J; junction bases left unmatched: 11. The germline V gene encodes CDR1 MNHNY and CDR2 SVGAGI (reference sequence). CDR3 DNA: TGTGCCAGTTCCTCAGGGGGCGCAAGGACTGAAGCTTTCTTT. Its protein is CASSSGGARTEAFF.

V and J are TRBV7-6 and TRBJ2-7, with 8 nucleotides matching TRBD1. CDR1 is SGHVS, CDR2 FNYEAQ, per germline. The V gene end was trimmed by 3 bases and the J gene end by 5 bases; junction bases not matched to a gene: 0. CDR3 length: 12 amino acids. The CDR3 DNA follows: TGTGCCAGCAGCTTGACAGGGGACGAGCAGTACTTC. As protein: CASSLTGDEQYF.

The chain has TRBV7-9 and TRBJ1-1; D possibly corresponds to TRBD1 (6 bases). Trimming took off 4 bases at V and 0 bases at J, with 9 bases between the two ends. The CDR3 spans 14 residues. Per the germline V gene, CDR1 is SEHNR and CDR2 is FQNEAQ (reference sequence). CDR3 nucleotides: TGTGCCAGCAGCTGGGGGCCTATGAACACTGAAGCTTTCTTT. It yields the protein CASSWGPMNTEAFF.

V and J are TRBV5-1 and TRBJ2-7; D tentatively fits TRBD1 or TRBD2 (7 bases each). The CDR3 has 13 amino acids. Looked up from germline, CDR1 is SGHRS and CDR2 is YFSETQ. V was trimmed by 4 bases and J by 7 bases, leaving 15 bases between them. The DNA of the CDR3 is TGCGCCAGCAGCGTTTACAGGGGAGGGGAGCAGTACTTC. Its translation is CASSVYRGGEQYF.

V usage is TRBV10-3 and J usage is TRBJ1-1; D possibly corresponds to TRBD1 (5 bases). The CDR3 has 12 amino acids. Per germline, CDR1 ENHRY and CDR2 SYGVKD. Trimming shortened V by 8 bases and J by 4 bases, and 11 bases separated the two germline ends. The CDR3 coding sequence is TGTGCCATCGGTCGGGGGGGCACTGAAGCTTTCTTT. Protein: CAIGRGGTEAFF.

The chain joins TRBV7-8 to TRBJ2-1; 8 positions agree with TRBD2. The germline CDR1 and CDR2 sequences are SGHVS and FQNEAQ. CDR3 size: 15 residues. The V and J ends lost 2 bases and 4 bases, in that order; junction bases with no gene match: 4. In DNA, the CDR3 is TGTGCCAGCAGCTTAACTGGCGGGGGGTACAATGAGCAGTTCTTC. It codes for CASSLTGGGYNEQFF.

The chain recombines TRBV28 with TRBJ1-2, with D perhaps matching TRBD1 (5 bases). CDR1 and CDR2 from the germline V gene are MDHEN and SYDVKM. CDR3 size: 12 residues. V shed 5 bases and J shed 8 bases, with 12 bases lying between them. The CDR3 protein is CASSPQGGGYTF. For the CDR3, the DNA is TGTGCCAGCAGTCCCCAGGGAGGGGGCTACACCTTC.